This T cell receptor (beta chain) was sequenced for a study of blood T cells in healthy people across ages. The study recruited healthy Caucasian donors from Russia who were aged roughly 6 to 95. Each sample yielded at least 6.5 million isolated PBMCs. The CDR3 runs 15 residues. The germline V gene has CDR1 SQVTM and CDR2 ANQGSEA. Trimming took 3 bases from V and 3 from J; bases not matched to a gene: 7. Whole-study findings and limits: Getting older went along with TCR beta diversity per million T cells dropping roughly linearly.

Regarding this clonotype: As yet, its antigen is unknown.

It was with a sample-barcoded 5' primer and a J-beta primer mix that a second PCR of roughly 7 to 11 cycles was run. TCRdb reanalysed the 5' RACE reads using MiXCR and keeps one entry per CDR3 protein. The sample contains about 640,000 distinct CDR3 sequences, around three fifths of which appear only once. The clonotype originates from a man between 60 and 70 years old in good health. This sequence joins TRBV29-1 and TRBJ2-3, with 9 bases aligning to TRBD1. The sequenced material came from blood. The CDR3 DNA reads as TGCAGCGTTGAGGGGGGACAGGGCAGGACAGATACGCAGTATTTT. Its translation is CSVEGGQGRTDTQYF.